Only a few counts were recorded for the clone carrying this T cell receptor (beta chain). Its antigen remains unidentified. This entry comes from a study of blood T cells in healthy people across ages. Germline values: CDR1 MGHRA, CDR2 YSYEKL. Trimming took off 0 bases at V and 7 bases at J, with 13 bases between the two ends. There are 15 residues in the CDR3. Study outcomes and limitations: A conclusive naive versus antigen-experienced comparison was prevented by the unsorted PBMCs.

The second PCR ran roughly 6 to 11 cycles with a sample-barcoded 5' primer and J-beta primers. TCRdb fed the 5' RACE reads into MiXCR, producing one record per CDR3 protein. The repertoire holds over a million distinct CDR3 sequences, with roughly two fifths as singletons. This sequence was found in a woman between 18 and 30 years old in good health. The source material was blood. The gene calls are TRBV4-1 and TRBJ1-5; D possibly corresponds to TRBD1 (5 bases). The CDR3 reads CASSQEQVTHQPQHF. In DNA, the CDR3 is TGCGCCAGCAGCCAAGAACAGGTAACACACCAGCCCCAGCATTTT.